A selection of T cell receptor beta chains follows, all from one sample in a study of OX40 agonist ivuxolimab in advanced cancers. Libraries were prepared by immunoSEQ multiplex PCR; TCRdb keeps only in-frame clonotypes and omits some of them. The table shows roughly 70,000 clones, with roughly 88% occurring only once. The sample here was CD4+ or CD8+ T cells sorted from blood, taken in a trial of the OX40 agonist ivuxolimab. These receptor sequences come from an adult with an advanced solid tumor such as melanoma, head and neck, liver or kidney cancer. Both conserved end residues are part of each CDR3. Each record gives: clone size, D gene, V gene, J gene, CDR3 protein, CDR3 DNA. The D gene is left open where the match is weak. Where a row states a size, it is once, few, many or the class of an expanded clone; other rows omit it.

clone_size: -
d_call: -
v_call: TRBV5-1
j_call: TRBJ1-1
cdr3_aa: CASSFQSTASNTEAFF
cdr3_nt: TGCGCCAGCAGCTTCCAATCGACGGCTTCCAACACTGAAGCTTTCTTT

clone_size: -
d_call: -
v_call: TRBV29-1
j_call: TRBJ1-2
cdr3_aa: CSVELARRGYTF
cdr3_nt: TGCAGCGTTGAGTTGGCCAGAAGGGGCTACACCTTC

clone_size: -
d_call: -
v_call: TRBV2
j_call: TRBJ1-2
cdr3_aa: CASSEIGGGGGYTF
cdr3_nt: TGTGCCAGCAGTGAAATAGGGGGAGGGGGTGGCTACACCTTC

clone_size: -
d_call: TRBD1
v_call: TRBV10-2
j_call: TRBJ1-5
cdr3_aa: CASSEIRGGSSEPQHF
cdr3_nt: TGCGCCAGCAGTGAAATCCGAGGGGGCAGCTCAGAGCCCCAGCATTTT

clone_size: few
d_call: -
v_call: TRBV18
j_call: TRBJ1-1
cdr3_aa: CASSPARYLEAFF
cdr3_nt: TGTGCCAGCTCACCAGCCAGGTACCTTGAAGCTTTCTTT

clone_size: once
d_call: -
v_call: TRBV19
j_call: TRBJ2-2
cdr3_aa: CASSIVVDFSRTGELFF
cdr3_nt: TGTGCCAGTAGTATAGTAGTGGACTTCTCGAGGACCGGGGAGCTGTTTTTT

clone_size: -
d_call: TRBD1
v_call: TRBV4-2
j_call: TRBJ2-7
cdr3_aa: CASSRAPGTGTSYEQYF
cdr3_nt: TGTGCCAGCAGCCGGGCGCCGGGGACAGGGACCTCCTACGAGCAGTACTTC

clone_size: -
d_call: TRBD1
v_call: TRBV2
j_call: TRBJ2-2
cdr3_aa: CASRTGWDGELFF
cdr3_nt: TGTGCCAGCAGGACAGGGTGGGACGGGGAGCTGTTTTTT

clone_size: -
d_call: -
v_call: TRBV20-1
j_call: TRBJ1-1
cdr3_aa: CSARNRNAAFF
cdr3_nt: TGCAGTGCTAGGAACAGAAACGCAGCTTTCTTT

clone_size: -
d_call: -
v_call: TRBV6-5
j_call: TRBJ2-1
cdr3_aa: CASRLGGSQFF
cdr3_nt: TGTGCCAGCAGGCTAGGAGGGTCGCAGTTCTTC

clone_size: -
d_call: TRBD1
v_call: TRBV12-5
j_call: TRBJ2-3
cdr3_aa: CASGQGTRTGADTQYF
cdr3_nt: TGTGCTAGTGGGCAAGGGACTCGGACAGGGGCAGATACGCAGTATTTT

clone_size: -
d_call: -
v_call: TRBV30
j_call: TRBJ1-4
cdr3_aa: CAWRWGTEKLFF
cdr3_nt: TGTGCCTGGAGATGGGGGACTGAAAAACTGTTTTTT

clone_size: once
d_call: TRBD1
v_call: TRBV7-7
j_call: TRBJ2-5
cdr3_aa: CASSLDRGSQETQYF
cdr3_nt: TGTGCTAGCAGCTTGGACAGGGGCAGCCAAGAGACCCAGTACTTC

clone_size: -
d_call: -
v_call: TRBV7-5
j_call: TRBJ1-2
cdr3_aa: CASSLEVDGYTF
cdr3_nt: TGTGCCAGCAGCTTAGAGGTAGACGGCTACACCTTC

clone_size: -
d_call: -
v_call: TRBV7-9
j_call: TRBJ2-7
cdr3_aa: CASSQELTYEQYF
cdr3_nt: TGTGCCAGCAGCCAAGAACTGACCTACGAGCAGTACTTC

clone_size: -
d_call: -
v_call: TRBV18
j_call: TRBJ2-3
cdr3_aa: CASSPPSTSDTQYF
cdr3_nt: TGTGCCAGCTCTCCCCCTTCCACATCAGATACGCAGTATTTT

clone_size: -
d_call: TRBD1
v_call: TRBV18
j_call: TRBJ1-2
cdr3_aa: CASSPTGNYGYTF
cdr3_nt: TGTGCCAGCTCACCGACAGGGAACTATGGCTACACCTTC

clone_size: -
d_call: -
v_call: TRBV18
j_call: TRBJ2-2
cdr3_aa: CASSGGVNTGELFF
cdr3_nt: TGTGCCAGCTCAGGCGGCGTAAACACCGGGGAGCTGTTTTTT

clone_size: few
d_call: TRBD1
v_call: TRBV19
j_call: TRBJ2-1
cdr3_aa: CASSPRGREQFF
cdr3_nt: TGTGCCAGTAGTCCGAGGGGGCGTGAGCAGTTCTTC

clone_size: -
d_call: -
v_call: TRBV7-2
j_call: TRBJ2-5
cdr3_aa: CASSPYDETQYF
cdr3_nt: TGTGCCAGCAGCCCCTACGATGAGACCCAGTACTTC

clone_size: -
d_call: -
v_call: TRBV7-8
j_call: TRBJ1-4
cdr3_aa: CASSFGEKLFF
cdr3_nt: TGTGCCAGCAGCTTCGGTGAAAAACTGTTTTTT

clone_size: once
d_call: TRBD1
v_call: TRBV6-1
j_call: TRBJ1-4
cdr3_aa: CASILQGAANEKLFF
cdr3_nt: TGTGCCAGCATTCTACAGGGGGCGGCTAATGAAAAACTGTTTTTT

clone_size: -
d_call: TRBD1
v_call: TRBV5-4
j_call: TRBJ2-7
cdr3_aa: CASSYGQAFYEQYF
cdr3_nt: TGTGCCAGCAGCTACGGACAGGCCTTCTACGAGCAGTACTTC

clone_size: -
d_call: -
v_call: TRBV6-5
j_call: TRBJ1-3
cdr3_aa: CASSRPRNTIYF
cdr3_nt: TGTGCCAGCAGCCGTCCTAGAAACACCATATATTTT

clone_size: -
d_call: -
v_call: TRBV19
j_call: TRBJ1-5
cdr3_aa: CASSPIGVYSNQPQHF
cdr3_nt: TGTGCCAGTAGTCCCATAGGGGTTTATAGCAATCAGCCCCAGCATTTT

clone_size: -
d_call: -
v_call: TRBV30
j_call: TRBJ2-5
cdr3_aa: CAWSPTGETQYF
cdr3_nt: TGTGCCTGGAGTCCGACCGGAGAGACCCAGTACTTC

clone_size: few
d_call: -
v_call: TRBV25-1
j_call: TRBJ2-4
cdr3_aa: CASSGNRDAGAKNIQYF
cdr3_nt: TGTGCCAGCAGTGGAAACAGGGATGCCGGAGCCAAAAACATTCAGTACTTC

clone_size: -
d_call: -
v_call: TRBV7-8
j_call: TRBJ1-5
cdr3_aa: CASSLGFTQPQHF
cdr3_nt: TGTGCCAGCAGCTTAGGGTTCACTCAGCCCCAGCATTTT

clone_size: -
d_call: TRBD1
v_call: TRBV10-2
j_call: TRBJ1-2
cdr3_aa: CASSETRGQGQNYGYTF
cdr3_nt: TGCGCCAGCAGTGAGACCAGGGGGCAGGGACAAAACTATGGCTACACCTTC

clone_size: -
d_call: TRBD2
v_call: TRBV6-5
j_call: TRBJ2-7
cdr3_aa: CASSLLAGGYEQYF
cdr3_nt: TGTGCCAGCAGTTTGTTGGCGGGAGGCTACGAGCAGTACTTC

clone_size: -
d_call: TRBD1
v_call: TRBV2
j_call: TRBJ2-5
cdr3_aa: CASSRQGTPQETQYF
cdr3_nt: TGTGCCAGCAGCAGACAGGGGACCCCCCAAGAGACCCAGTACTTC

clone_size: -
d_call: TRBD2
v_call: TRBV6-6
j_call: TRBJ2-3
cdr3_aa: CASSYPLAGAADTQYF
cdr3_nt: TGTGCCAGCAGTTACCCTTTAGCGGGGGCGGCAGATACGCAGTATTTT

clone_size: -
d_call: -
v_call: TRBV7-2
j_call: TRBJ2-7
cdr3_aa: CASSLSRYEQYF
cdr3_nt: TGTGCCAGCAGCCTATCCCGTTACGAGCAGTACTTC

clone_size: -
d_call: -
v_call: TRBV4-1
j_call: TRBJ2-7
cdr3_aa: CASSQDQRGGYEQYF
cdr3_nt: TGCGCCAGCAGCCAAGATCAGAGGGGGGGATACGAGCAGTACTTC

clone_size: -
d_call: TRBD2
v_call: TRBV19
j_call: TRBJ2-7
cdr3_aa: CASSIGGGPYEQYF
cdr3_nt: TGTGCCAGTAGTATCGGGGGGGGCCCCTACGAGCAGTACTTC

clone_size: -
d_call: -
v_call: TRBV29-1
j_call: TRBJ1-3
cdr3_aa: CSVERRSSGNTIYF
cdr3_nt: TGCAGCGTTGAACGCCGGAGCTCTGGAAACACCATATATTTT

clone_size: once
d_call: TRBD2
v_call: TRBV7-9
j_call: TRBJ2-1
cdr3_aa: CASTATSGDYNEQFF
cdr3_nt: TGTGCCAGTACAGCCACTAGCGGGGATTACAATGAGCAGTTCTTC

clone_size: -
d_call: TRBD2
v_call: TRBV30
j_call: TRBJ2-1
cdr3_aa: CAWLASGYSGISSYNEQFF
cdr3_nt: TGTGCCTGGCTCGCATCGGGGTATAGCGGGATCTCATCCTACAATGAGCAGTTCTTC

clone_size: -
d_call: -
v_call: TRBV7-2
j_call: TRBJ1-5
cdr3_aa: CASSFGDGPQHF
cdr3_nt: TGTGCCAGCAGCTTCGGGGATGGGCCCCAGCATTTT

clone_size: -
d_call: -
v_call: TRBV19
j_call: TRBJ1-1
cdr3_aa: CASSRRETEAFF
cdr3_nt: TGTGCCAGTAGTAGGAGGGAAACTGAAGCTTTCTTT

clone_size: -
d_call: -
v_call: TRBV9
j_call: TRBJ1-2
cdr3_aa: CASSVPPGGEGYTF
cdr3_nt: TGTGCCAGCAGCGTACCTCCGGGAGGGGAAGGCTACACCTTC

clone_size: once
d_call: TRBD2
v_call: TRBV11-3
j_call: TRBJ2-7
cdr3_aa: CASSLGLAVVSSYEQYF
cdr3_nt: TGTGCCAGCAGCTTGGGACTAGCGGTGGTGAGCTCCTACGAGCAGTACTTC

clone_size: few
d_call: -
v_call: TRBV7-3
j_call: TRBJ1-1
cdr3_aa: CASSLTGPGTEAFF
cdr3_nt: TGTGCCAGCAGCTTAACAGGGCCTGGCACTGAAGCTTTCTTT

clone_size: once
d_call: TRBD2
v_call: TRBV4-1
j_call: TRBJ2-7
cdr3_aa: CASSQVALAGPSDYEQYF
cdr3_nt: TGCGCCAGCAGCCAAGTGGCGCTAGCGGGGCCTTCCGACTACGAGCAGTACTTC

clone_size: -
d_call: TRBD2
v_call: TRBV2
j_call: TRBJ2-1
cdr3_aa: CASSEAVAGGPYNEQFF
cdr3_nt: TGTGCCAGCAGTGAAGCTGTAGCGGGAGGGCCCTACAATGAGCAGTTCTTC